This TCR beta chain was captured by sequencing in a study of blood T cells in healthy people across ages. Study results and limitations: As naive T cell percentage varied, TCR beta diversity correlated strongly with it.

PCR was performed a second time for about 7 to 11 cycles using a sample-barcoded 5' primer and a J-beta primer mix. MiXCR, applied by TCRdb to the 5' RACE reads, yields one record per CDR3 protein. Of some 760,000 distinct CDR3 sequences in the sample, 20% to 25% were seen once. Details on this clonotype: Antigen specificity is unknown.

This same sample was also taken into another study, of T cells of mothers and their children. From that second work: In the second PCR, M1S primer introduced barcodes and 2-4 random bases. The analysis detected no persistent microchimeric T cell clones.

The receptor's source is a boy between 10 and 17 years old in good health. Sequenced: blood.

Here the CDR3 reads CASISLGARTEAFF. The CDR3 nucleotides are TGTGCCAGCATCTCTCTGGGGGCGCGGACTGAAGCTTTCTTT. The chain carries TRBV28 and TRBJ1-1; a possible D gene is TRBD1 (6 bases). Germline V lookup: CDR1 MDHEN, CDR2 SYDVKM. Trimming removed 7 bases from V and 5 bases from J, with 17 bases in between. This CDR3 region has 14 residues. Full variable domain (outside the CDR3, taken from reference TRBV28 and TRBJ1-1): DVKVTQSSRYLVKRTGEKVFLECVQDMDHENMFWYRQDPGLGLRLIYFSYDVKMKEKGDIPEGYSVSREKKERFSLILESASTNQTSMYLCASISLGARTEAFFGQGTRLTVV.